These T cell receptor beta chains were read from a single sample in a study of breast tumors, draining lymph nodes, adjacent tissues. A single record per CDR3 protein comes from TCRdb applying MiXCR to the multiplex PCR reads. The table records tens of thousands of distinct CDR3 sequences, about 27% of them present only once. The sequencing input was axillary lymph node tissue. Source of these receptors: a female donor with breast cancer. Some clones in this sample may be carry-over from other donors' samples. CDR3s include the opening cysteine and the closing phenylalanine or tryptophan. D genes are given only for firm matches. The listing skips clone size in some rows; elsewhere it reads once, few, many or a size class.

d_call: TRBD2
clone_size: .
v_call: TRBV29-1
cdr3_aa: CSVAPGLAGYGELFF

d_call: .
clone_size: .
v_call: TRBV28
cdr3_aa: CASSLRRAGAGYAF

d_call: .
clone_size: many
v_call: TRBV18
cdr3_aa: CASSPPLEFNEQFF

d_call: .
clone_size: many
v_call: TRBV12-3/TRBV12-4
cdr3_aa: CASSFQLAPSSYEQYF

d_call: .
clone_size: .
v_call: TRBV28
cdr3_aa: CASSSPPNTGELFF

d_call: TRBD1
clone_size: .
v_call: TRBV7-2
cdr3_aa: CASSRTGIEKLFF

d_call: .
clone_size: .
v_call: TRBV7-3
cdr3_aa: CVSSPGSGVSGANVLTF

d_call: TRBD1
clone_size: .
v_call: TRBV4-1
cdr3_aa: CASSPGQGRRETQYF

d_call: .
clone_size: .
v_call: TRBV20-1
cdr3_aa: CSARGTPGAASEQYF

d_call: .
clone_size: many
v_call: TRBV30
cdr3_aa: CAWMGSSLEKLFF

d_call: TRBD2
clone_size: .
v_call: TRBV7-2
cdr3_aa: CASSLEGTSGVRNEQFF

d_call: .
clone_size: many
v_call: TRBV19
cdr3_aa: CATEARGDIQYF

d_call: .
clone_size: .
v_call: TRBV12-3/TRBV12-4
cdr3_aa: CASSPLGSDYGQYF

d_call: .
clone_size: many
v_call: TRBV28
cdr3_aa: CASSLSEKLFF

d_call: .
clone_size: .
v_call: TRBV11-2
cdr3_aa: CASSLVMAGSRVTEAFF

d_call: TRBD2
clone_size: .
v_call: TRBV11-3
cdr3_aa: CASSLPGLAGTGQYF

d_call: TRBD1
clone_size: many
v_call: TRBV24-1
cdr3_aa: CATSARDSIGQPQHF

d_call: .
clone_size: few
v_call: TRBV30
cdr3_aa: CAWSARTSGANVLTF

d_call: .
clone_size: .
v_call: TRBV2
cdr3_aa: CASSLRSSTDIGELFF

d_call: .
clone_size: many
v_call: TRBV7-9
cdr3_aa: CASSLSTILNEQYF

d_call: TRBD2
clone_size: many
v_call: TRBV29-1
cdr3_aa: CSVVGRAGVSRNEQFF

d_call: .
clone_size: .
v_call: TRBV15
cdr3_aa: CATSGTLYEQYF

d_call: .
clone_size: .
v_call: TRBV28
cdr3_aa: CASSLHSNQPQHF

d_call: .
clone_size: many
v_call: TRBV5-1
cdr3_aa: CASSLGNFEANEQFF

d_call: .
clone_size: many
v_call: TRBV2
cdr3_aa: CASRWAVYGYTF

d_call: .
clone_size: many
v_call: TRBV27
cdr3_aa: CASSTRGLQPQHF

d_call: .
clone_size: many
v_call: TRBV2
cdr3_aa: CASSGGGGGAQETQYF

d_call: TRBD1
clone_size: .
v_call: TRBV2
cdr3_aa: CASRGTGTLLHF

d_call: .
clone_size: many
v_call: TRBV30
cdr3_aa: CALGRGREETQYF

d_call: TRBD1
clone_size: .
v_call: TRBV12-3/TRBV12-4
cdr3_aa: CASSQTGREKLFF

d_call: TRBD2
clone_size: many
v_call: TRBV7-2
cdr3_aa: CASSLFPGLAGVEQYF

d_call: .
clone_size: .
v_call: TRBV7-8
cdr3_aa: CASSYPNGQWGSTEAFF

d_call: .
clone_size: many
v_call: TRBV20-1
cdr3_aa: CSARSLQGDYGYTF

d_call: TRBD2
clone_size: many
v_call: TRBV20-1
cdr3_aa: CSAGEGLAGNYNEQFF

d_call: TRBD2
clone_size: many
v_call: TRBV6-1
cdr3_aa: CASRESGGRGYEQYF

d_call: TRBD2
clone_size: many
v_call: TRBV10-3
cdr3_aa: CAISEPGTSGDYEQYF

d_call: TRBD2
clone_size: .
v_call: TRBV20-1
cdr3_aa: CSAPSGPAYNEQFF

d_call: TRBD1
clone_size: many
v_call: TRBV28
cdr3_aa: CASRNYRGGNQPQHF

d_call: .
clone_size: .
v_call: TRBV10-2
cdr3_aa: CASRDTESSGANVLTF